This is a list of T cell receptor beta chains from one sample in a study of early stage breast cancer tumors. Some clones are missing from TCRdb's copy, which holds only in-frame ones; the method was immunoSEQ multiplex PCR. The table shows 25,000 to 35,000 clones, with 80% occurring only once. The specimen was blood. These receptors were collected from a person in their sixties with breast cancer. CDR3s include the opening cysteine and the closing phenylalanine or tryptophan. D genes are given only for firm matches. Not all rows give a size; the values are once, few, many and, for expanded clones, a class.

TRBV9	TRBD1	NA	TRBJ1-1	TGTGCCAGCAGCGTCGAAGGACAGGGGCACACTGAAGCTTTCTTT	CASSVEGQGHTEAFF
TRBV2	NA	NA	TRBJ2-7	TGTGCCAGCCGGGACACCTCCTACGAGCAGTACTTC	CASRDTSYEQYF
TRBV6-5	TRBD1	NA	TRBJ1-2	TGTGCCAGGCACTTCACAGGGGTGAATGGCTACACCTTC	CARHFTGVNGYTF
TRBV15	NA	NA	TRBJ2-4	TGTGCCACCAGCCCCCCAGTTCTAGCCAAAAACATTCAGTACTTC	CATSPPVLAKNIQYF
TRBV11-3	NA	NA	TRBJ2-5	TGTGCCAGCAGCTTAGGAGTCGGACAGCAAGAGACCCAGTACTTC	CASSLGVGQQETQYF
TRBV19	TRBD1	NA	TRBJ1-1	TGTGCCAGTAGTACTGTTGACAGGGACAACACTGAAGCTTTCTTT	CASSTVDRDNTEAFF
TRBV30	NA	NA	TRBJ1-5	TGTGCCTGGAGTGGTCCGGGGCAGCCCCAGCATTTT	CAWSGPGQPQHF
TRBV29-1	NA	NA	TRBJ1-2	TGCAGCGCCCCCGTGGGGCTCGACTATGGCTACACCTTC	CSAPVGLDYGYTF
TRBV9	NA	NA	TRBJ2-2	TGTGCCAGCAGCGTAGCAGTGACACAGACGAACACCGGGGAGCTGTTTTTT	CASSVAVTQTNTGELFF
TRBV4-3	NA	NA	TRBJ2-3	TGCGCCAGCAGCCAACGGTCCGGGGGCGCGGGGGCAGATACGCAGTATTTT	CASSQRSGGAGADTQYF
TRBV30	TRBD2	NA	TRBJ2-7	TGTGCCTGGAGAAGCGGGATGCCAGAGCAGTACTTC	CAWRSGMPEQYF
TRBV5-6	TRBD1	few	TRBJ1-2	TGTGCCAGCAGCGGGACAGGGGCCTATGGCTACACCTTC	CASSGTGAYGYTF
TRBV7-9	TRBD1	NA	TRBJ1-1	TGTGCCAGCAGCTGGGACAGCATGAACACTGAAGCTTTCTTT	CASSWDSMNTEAFF
TRBV5-1	TRBD2	NA	TRBJ2-1	TGCGCCAGCAGCCCGGGGCCTATAGCGGGAGGCAATGAGCAGTTCTTC	CASSPGPIAGGNEQFF
TRBV30	NA	few	TRBJ1-1	TGTGCCTGGAGTGTCCTTCAGGGGAGTACTGAAGCTTTCTTT	CAWSVLQGSTEAFF
TRBV15	NA	NA	TRBJ2-6	TGTGCCACCAGCAGACAGGAGGTGGCTTCTGGGGCCAACGTCCTGACTTTC	CATSRQEVASGANVLTF
TRBV5-4	TRBD1	NA	TRBJ2-5	TGTGCCAGCAGCAGGGAATCAGGGGGCGGGTTGGAGACCCAGTACTTC	CASSRESGGGLETQYF
TRBV9	TRBD1	NA	TRBJ1-2	TGTGCCAGCAGCGCCTCGACAGGGGTCTATGGCTACACCTTC	CASSASTGVYGYTF
TRBV9	TRBD1	NA	TRBJ1-2	TGTGCCAGCAGCCCTTGGACAGGGACGGTCTCGGTTAATGGCTACACCTTC	CASSPWTGTVSVNGYTF
TRBV11-2	NA	few	TRBJ1-2	TGTGCCAGCCGTCGCGAAGGCCTAGATGGCTACACCTTC	CASRREGLDGYTF
TRBV11-3	NA	NA	TRBJ2-1	TGTGCCAGCAGCTTAGATCTATGGGGGGTACAGTGGAATGAGCAGTTCTTC	CASSLDLWGVQWNEQFF
TRBV7-9	TRBD2	NA	TRBJ2-2	TGTGCCAGTTCGACTAGCGGGAGAGGTAGCACCGGGGAGCTGTTTTTT	CASSTSGRGSTGELFF
TRBV5-1	TRBD1	NA	TRBJ1-3	TGCGCCAGCAGCCCCCGACAGGGGGCAATCGGAAACACCATATATTTT	CASSPRQGAIGNTIYF
TRBV6-5	NA	NA	TRBJ1-5	TGTGCCAGCAGTTACTCCGAGCAGCCCCAGCATTTT	CASSYSEQPQHF
TRBV15	TRBD1	NA	TRBJ2-5	TGTGCCACCAGCACTCGGACAGGGGGTCAAGAGACCCAGTACTTC	CATSTRTGGQETQYF
TRBV7-2	NA	NA	TRBJ1-1	TGTGCCAGCAGCTTAGCAATATATCCGGGGAGTACCCGGAACACTGAAGCTTTCTTT	CASSLAIYPGSTRNTEAFF
TRBV11-3	TRBD1	NA	TRBJ1-2	TGTGCCAGCAGCTCCCCCGGGACAGGAAACTATGGCTACACCTTC	CASSSPGTGNYGYTF
TRBV5-1	NA	NA	TRBJ2-7	TGCGCCAGCAGAGACGACTGGGTATCCTACGAGCAGTACTTC	CASRDDWVSYEQYF
TRBV10-2	TRBD2	few	TRBJ2-1	TGCGCCAGCAGTGAGGGGACTAGCGGGAGCAATGAGCAGTTCTTC	CASSEGTSGSNEQFF
TRBV28	NA	few	TRBJ1-5	TGTGCCAGCATCCATGCACAGATCCGCAATCAGCCCCAGCATTTT	CASIHAQIRNQPQHF
TRBV7-8	NA	NA	TRBJ2-7	TGTGCCAGCAGCCTCCGGACATCCGCCTACGAGCAGTACTTC	CASSLRTSAYEQYF
TRBV5-4	TRBD2	NA	TRBJ2-5	TGTGCCAGCAGTTTTTCTAGCGGAGAGACCCAGTACTTC	CASSFSSGETQYF
TRBV10-3	NA	NA	TRBJ2-5	TGTGCCATCAGTGAGCCAGGGGCAGGGGCCCGGACGATTCAAGAGACCCAGTACTTC	CAISEPGAGARTIQETQYF
TRBV29-1	NA	NA	TRBJ2-5	TGCAGCGTTTCGGAGGAGACCCAGTACTTC	CSVSEETQYF
TRBV9	TRBD2	NA	TRBJ2-7	TGTGCCAGCAGCGTAGCTAGCGGCCAGCACTACGAGCAGTACTTC	CASSVASGQHYEQYF
TRBV29-1	TRBD2	NA	TRBJ2-1	TGCAGCGTTGAAGTCGCTAGCGGGAGTTACAATGAGCAGTTCTTC	CSVEVASGSYNEQFF
TRBV6-5	NA	NA	TRBJ1-1	TGTGCCAGCAGTCGAGGCCTTAAGAACACTGAAGCTTTCTTT	CASSRGLKNTEAFF
TRBV5-8	TRBD1	NA	TRBJ2-7	TGTGCCAGCAGCCCGGGACAGGGGGTGGACGAGCAGTACTTC	CASSPGQGVDEQYF
TRBV19	NA	few	TRBJ2-1	TGTGCCAGTAGTACCTCCAATGAGCAGTTCTTC	CASSTSNEQFF
TRBV19	TRBD1	NA	TRBJ1-2	TGTGCCAGTAGTCTGGACAGGCTGTTGGGCTACACCTTC	CASSLDRLLGYTF
TRBV28	NA	NA	TRBJ2-5	TGTGCCAGCGTAGGCACAGTAGGACAAGAGACCCAGTACTTC	CASVGTVGQETQYF
TRBV28	NA	NA	TRBJ1-4	TGTGCCAGCAGTTTCCGGGTGGGTAGGGGCGGAGAAAAACTGTTTTTT	CASSFRVGRGGEKLFF
TRBV14	TRBD1	few	TRBJ1-1	TGTGCCAGCAGCGGGGACAGGGGGACTGAAGCTTTCTTT	CASSGDRGTEAFF
TRBV28	NA	NA	TRBJ2-7	TGTGCCAGCAGTCCTCCCCAGGGGAGCAGGTACGAGCAGTACTTC	CASSPPQGSRYEQYF
TRBV29-1	NA	few	TRBJ2-7	TGCAGCGTACACAGGGCCCTGGGGGAACAGTACTTC	CSVHRALGEQYF
TRBV5-1	TRBD1	NA	TRBJ1-1	TGCGCCAGCAGCCCGACAGGGGGCTATACTGAAGCTTTCTTT	CASSPTGGYTEAFF
TRBV7-9	NA	NA	TRBJ1-3	TGTGCCAGCAGCTTAGCGGCGTCGGGATTTGTGAACACCATATATTTT	CASSLAASGFVNTIYF
TRBV11-2	NA	few	TRBJ2-7	TGTGCCAGCAGCCCAGGGCGGGGGCAGTACTTC	CASSPGRGQYF
TRBV6-1	TRBD2	few	TRBJ2-2	TGTGCCAGCAGTGAAGCGTTAGCGGGAGTGGTCACCGGGGAGCTGTTTTTT	CASSEALAGVVTGELFF
TRBV5-1	NA	NA	TRBJ2-7	TGCGCCAGCTCCCCCTTCGGAGGAGGTGACGAGCAGTACTTC	CASSPFGGGDEQYF
TRBV2	NA	NA	TRBJ2-5	TGTGCCGTGCCAAACGGGGACTCGCGGGAGACCCAGTACTTC	CAVPNGDSRETQYF
TRBV29-1	NA	NA	TRBJ2-7	TGCAGCGTTGCTGCGACAAATGACTACGAGCAGTACTTC	CSVAATNDYEQYF
TRBV5-6	NA	NA	TRBJ1-4	TGTGCCAGCAGCTTGGAACAGGGCAGACCCAATGAAAAACTGTTTTTT	CASSLEQGRPNEKLFF
TRBV29-1	NA	NA	TRBJ1-5	TGCAGCGTTGCAGAAGGCGTCCTAGGTGGTCAGCCCCAGCATTTT	CSVAEGVLGGQPQHF
TRBV7-6	TRBD2	NA	TRBJ2-1	TGTGCCAGCAGTCAGGTGGCGGGAGGTAATGAGCAGTTCTTC	CASSQVAGGNEQFF
TRBV9	NA	NA	TRBJ2-7	TGTGCCAGCAGCGTAGGGGGTAGCGGAGGTGGGGGCTCCTACGAGCAGTACTTC	CASSVGGSGGGGSYEQYF
TRBV7-9	NA	few	TRBJ2-3	TGTGCCAGCAGCACCTCGTGGAGCGGGACAGATACGCAGTATTTT	CASSTSWSGTDTQYF
TRBV11-3	TRBD1	NA	TRBJ2-1	TGTGCCAGCAGCTTAGTTGGACAGGGGGGATACAATGAGCAGTTCTTC	CASSLVGQGGYNEQFF
TRBV5-6	TRBD2	NA	TRBJ2-7	TGTGCCAGCAGCCGGGACTATGACGAGCAGTACTTC	CASSRDYDEQYF
TRBV6-5	TRBD2	NA	TRBJ2-1	TGTGCCAGCAGCCGGACTAGCGAGTACAATGAGCAGTTCTTC	CASSRTSEYNEQFF